The TCR beta chain under discussion was sequenced for a study of cytomegalovirus exposure and HLA in healthy donors. Regarding the study as a whole: The authors enumerated some 160 TCR beta chains as linked to cytomegalovirus. From TCR beta sequences, most subjects' HLA-A and HLA-B alleles were reportedly predicted accurately.

Amplification used 60 Vbeta primers and 13 Jbeta primers. This table comes from immunoSEQ multiplex PCR, and its TCRdb copy is limited to in-frame clones, with some not included. The repertoire holds 150,000 or so clones, with about 74% as singletons. The CDR3 contains 13 residues. From germline, CDR1 is SGHNT and CDR2 YYREEE (reference sequence). The J segment lost 3 bases and the V segment lost 5 bases, leaving 0 bases of the junction unmatched. Only a few counts were recorded for this clone. Its specificity is unknown. The receptor's source is a young man in good health and CMV-seropositive. This chain uses TRBV5-4 with TRBJ2-5; TRBD2 agrees at 11 bases. Input material: PBMCs. CDR3 loop: CASRLAGEETQYF. Here the CDR3 DNA reads TGTGCCAGCAGACTAGCGGGAGAAGAGACCCAGTACTTC.